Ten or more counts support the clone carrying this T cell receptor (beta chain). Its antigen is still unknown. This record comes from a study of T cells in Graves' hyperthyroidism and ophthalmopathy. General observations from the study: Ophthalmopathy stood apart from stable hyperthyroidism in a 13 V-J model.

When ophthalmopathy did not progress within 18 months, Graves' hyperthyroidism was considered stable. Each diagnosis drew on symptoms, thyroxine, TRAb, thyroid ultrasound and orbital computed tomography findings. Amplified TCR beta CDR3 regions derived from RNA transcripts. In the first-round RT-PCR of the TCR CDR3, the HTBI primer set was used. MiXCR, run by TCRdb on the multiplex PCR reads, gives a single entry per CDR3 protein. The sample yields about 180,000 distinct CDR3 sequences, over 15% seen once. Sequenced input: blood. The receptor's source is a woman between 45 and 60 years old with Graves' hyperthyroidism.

The CDR3: CASSPLGTFSGNTIYF. CDR3 coding DNA: TGTGCCAGCAGTCCCCTCGGCACCTTCTCTGGAAACACCATATATTTT. This rearrangement joins TRBV28 to TRBJ1-3, with D unclear. Germline loops: CDR1 MDHEN, CDR2 SYDVKM. The CDR3 has 16 amino acids. Trimming removed 5 bases at V and 0 bases at J, with 14 bases between.